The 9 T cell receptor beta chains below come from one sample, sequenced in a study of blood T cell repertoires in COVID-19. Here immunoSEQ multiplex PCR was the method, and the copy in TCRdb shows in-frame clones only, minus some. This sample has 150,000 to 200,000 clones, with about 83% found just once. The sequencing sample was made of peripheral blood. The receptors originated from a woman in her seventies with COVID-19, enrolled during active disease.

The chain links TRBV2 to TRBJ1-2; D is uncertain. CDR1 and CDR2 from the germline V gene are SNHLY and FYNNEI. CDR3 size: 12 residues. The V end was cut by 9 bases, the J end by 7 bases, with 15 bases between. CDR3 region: CASREGGGGYTF. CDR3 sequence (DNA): TGTGCCAGTAGGGAGGGAGGAGGTGGCTACACCTTC.

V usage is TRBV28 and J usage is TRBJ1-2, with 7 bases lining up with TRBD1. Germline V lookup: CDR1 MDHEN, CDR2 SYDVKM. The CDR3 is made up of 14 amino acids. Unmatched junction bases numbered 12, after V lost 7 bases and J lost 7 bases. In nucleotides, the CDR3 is TGTGCCAGCACCCCCGGGGACAGCGTAGGTGGCTACACCTTC. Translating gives CASTPGDSVGGYTF.

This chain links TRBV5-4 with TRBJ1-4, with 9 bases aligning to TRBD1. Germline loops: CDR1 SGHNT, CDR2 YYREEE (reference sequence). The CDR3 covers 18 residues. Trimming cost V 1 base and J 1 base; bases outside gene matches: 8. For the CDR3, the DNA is TGTGCCAGCAGCTTGAAAACAGGGGGCATAAAAACTAATGAAAAACTGTTTTTT. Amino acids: CASSLKTGGIKTNEKLFF.

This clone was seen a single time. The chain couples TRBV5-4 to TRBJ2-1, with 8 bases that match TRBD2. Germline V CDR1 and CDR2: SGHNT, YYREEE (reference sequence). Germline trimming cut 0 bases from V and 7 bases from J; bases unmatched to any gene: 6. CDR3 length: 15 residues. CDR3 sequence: CASSLGTSGRNEQFF. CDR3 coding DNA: TGTGCCAGCAGCTTGGGGACAAGCGGGAGAAATGAGCAGTTCTTC. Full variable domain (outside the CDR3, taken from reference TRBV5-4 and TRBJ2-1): ETGVTQSPTHLIKTRGQQVTLRCSSQSGHNTVSWYQQALGQGPQFIFQYYREEENGRGNFPPRFSGLQFPNYSSELNVNALELDDSALYLCASSLGTSGRNEQFFGPGTRLTVL.

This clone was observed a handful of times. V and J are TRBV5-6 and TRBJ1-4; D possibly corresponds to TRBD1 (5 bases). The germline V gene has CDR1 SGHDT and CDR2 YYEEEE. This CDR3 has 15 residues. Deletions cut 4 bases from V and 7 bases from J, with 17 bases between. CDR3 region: CASSLQGSPAEKLFF. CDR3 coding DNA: TGTGCCAGCAGCCTGCAGGGCTCCCCAGCTGAAAAACTGTTTTTT.

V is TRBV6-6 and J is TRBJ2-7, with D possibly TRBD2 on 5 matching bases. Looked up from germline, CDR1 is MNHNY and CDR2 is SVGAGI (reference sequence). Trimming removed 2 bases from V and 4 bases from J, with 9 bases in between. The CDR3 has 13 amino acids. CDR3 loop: CASSYGGSYEQYF. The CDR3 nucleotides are TGTGCCAGCAGTTACGGTGGGAGTTACGAGCAGTACTTC.

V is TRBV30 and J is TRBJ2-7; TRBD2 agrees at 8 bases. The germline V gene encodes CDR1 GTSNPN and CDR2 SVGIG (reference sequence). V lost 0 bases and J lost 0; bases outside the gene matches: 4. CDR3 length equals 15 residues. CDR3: CAWSVRLASSYEQYF. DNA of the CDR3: TGTGCCTGGAGTGTAAGACTAGCGAGCTCCTACGAGCAGTACTTC.

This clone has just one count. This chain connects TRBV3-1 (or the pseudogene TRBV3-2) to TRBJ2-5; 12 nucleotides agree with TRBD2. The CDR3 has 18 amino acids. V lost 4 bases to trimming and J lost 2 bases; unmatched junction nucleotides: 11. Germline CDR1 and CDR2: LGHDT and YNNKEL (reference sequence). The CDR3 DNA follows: TGTGCCAGCAGCCGTCAAAGGGGCGGACTAGCGGGACAAGAGACCCAGTACTTC. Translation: CASSRQRGGLAGQETQYF.

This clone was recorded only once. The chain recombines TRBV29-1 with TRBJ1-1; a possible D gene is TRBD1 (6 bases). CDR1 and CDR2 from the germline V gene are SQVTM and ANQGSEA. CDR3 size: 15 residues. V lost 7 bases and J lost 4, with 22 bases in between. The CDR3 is CSGQTYRVGSTEAFF. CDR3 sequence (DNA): TGCAGCGGCCAGACTTACAGGGTTGGGAGCACTGAAGCTTTCTTT.